This T cell receptor (beta chain) was recovered during a study of shared T cell receptors in the human thymus. The ends lost 1 base at V and 0 bases at J; junction bases unmatched: 4. This CDR3 comprises 18 residues. Per germline, CDR1 SGHVS and CDR2 FQNEAQ. Libraries were prepared by immunoSEQ multiplex PCR; TCRdb keeps only in-frame clonotypes and omits some of them. This sample has about 380,000 clones, with just under 95% found just once. V gene TRBV7-8 combines with J gene TRBJ2-6, with TRBD1 matching over 9 bases. This receptor was identified in a human donor. Material: thymocytes. The CDR3 loop reads CASSLGTGASSGANVLTF. CDR3 DNA: TGTGCCAGCAGCTTAGGGACAGGGGCCTCCTCTGGGGCCAACGTCCTGACTTTC. The variable domain in full, completed from reference TRBV7-8 and TRBJ2-6, reads GAGVSQSPRYKVAKRGQDVALRCDPISGHVSLFWYQQALGQGPEFLTYFQNEAQLDKSGLPSDRFFAERPEGSVSTLKIQRTQQEDSAVYLCASSLGTGASSGANVLTFGAGSRLTVL.